This T cell receptor beta chain originates from a study of cytomegalovirus exposure and HLA in healthy donors. In the study overall: Roughly 80 million unique TCRs from HLA-typed donors made up an early data release.

This clone was observed a few times. What it recognizes is unknown. Both 60 Vbeta primers and 13 Jbeta primers went into the PCR. Assay used: immunoSEQ multiplex PCR; TCRdb lists only in-frame clones, some missing. The profile covers some 120,000 clones, with around 8.5% appearing a single time and 5.5% taken by the ten largest. Findings of the study overall: Donors belonging to an Asian-associated ancestry cluster reportedly showed fewer N-insertions in productive TCRs than the approximately 680-donor mean, according to what a later analysis found. V- and J-gene trimming of TCR beta was linked (in a later analysis) to a missense DCLRE1C variant.

This clonotype originated in a man aged 35-49 years in good health and CMV-seronegative. Source material: PBMCs.

For the CDR3, the DNA is TGTGCCAGCAGCGTAGACAACTCTGGGGCCAACGTCCTGACTTTC. It specifies CASSVDNSGANVLTF. V gene TRBV9 combines with J gene TRBJ2-6; no definite D call. CDR3 length: 15 residues. V lost 0 bases and J 0 bases, leaving 4 bases between the germline ends. CDR1 SGDLS and CDR2 YYNGEE come from the germline V gene. The full variable domain, with the rest looked up from reference TRBV9 and TRBJ2-6, is DSGVTQTPKHLITATGQRVTLRCSPRSGDLSVYWYQQSLDQGLQFLIQYYNGEERAKGNILERFSAQQFPDLHSELNLSSLELGDSALYFCASSVDNSGANVLTFGAGSRLTVL.